What follows describes a single T cell receptor (beta chain). Relative to the germline gene, one junction end is altered; a read error may explain this. Other DNA sequences in the same sample also yield this CDR3. This entry is derived from a study of control samples from healthy donors and cancer patients. Germline CDR1 and CDR2: SGHAT and FQNNGV. The CDR3 has 14 amino acids. Generated by immunoSEQ multiplex PCR, the TCRdb table keeps only in-frame clones and is missing some. The sample lists about 53,000 clones, approximately 90% occurring once. The receptor's source is a man between 60 and 75 years old with head and neck cancer. The sequenced sample was PBMCs. The V and J genes are TRBV11-2 and TRBJ2-7; unclear D gene. The CDR3: CASSLSPSFYEQYF. The CDR3 bases are TGTGCCAGCAGCTTATCCCCTTCCTTTTACGAGCAGTACTTT. Filled out from reference TRBV11-2 and TRBJ2-7, the complete variable domain reads EAGVAQSPRYKIIEKRQSVAFWCNPISGHATLYWYQQILGQGPKLLIQFQNNGVVDDSQLPKDRFSAERLKGVDSTLKIQPAKLEDSAVYLCASSLSPSFYEQYFGPGTRLTVT.